One T cell receptor (beta chain) is described in this entry. It lacks a known antigen. The record has no base qualities; no much larger clone is one base away. This entry comes from a study of T cell responses to AZD1222 COVID-19 vaccine (dated by TCRdb to the early 2020s). As for the study more broadly: TCR sequencing covered about 230 trial participants: 200 to 220 given two doses of AZD1222 and 26 given two doses of MenACWY control vaccine. Trial participants were enrolled into age subgroups of 18-55, 56-69 and 70-plus years, which contained around 150, 29 and 61 TCR-sequenced participants, respectively.

Broader findings and caveats from the paper: After two AZD1222 doses, both the breadth and the depth of spike-specific TCRs were significantly higher than at day 0 and than in MenACWY recipients. Participants were mostly white British, with more females than males. The authors suggested clonal diversity may have been underestimated. Vaccine-associated CD4 TCRs spanned the whole spike protein, with dominant responses in regions 160-218 and 743-854. Reportedly, almost half of the unique spike-specific TCRs recognized epitopes lying outside the regions that are mutated in the B.1.351 and B.1.1.7 variants. Because no day 14 peak-response samples were available, the repertoires could be characterized only after the peak T cell response. Conclusions about previously exposed vaccinees are limited, since just a handful of AZD1222 recipients were seropositive for SARS-CoV-2 at baseline. In the small 56-69-year group, the increase in depth fell short of significance, most likely because of low power.

CDR1 and CDR2 were assigned from the germline V gene as SQVTM and ANQGSEA. Cut back by 5 bases and 6 bases, the V and J ends lie 10 bases apart. Its CDR3 holds 11 amino acids, cysteine through phenylalanine. Kept here is only the CDR3 DNA, which spans 33 bases and is read in frame from base 1. The CDR3 regions of human TCRbeta chains were analyzed by immunosequencing. As for the original processing: TCRs in the repertoires were compared against a reference library of SARS-CoV-2-specific TCRs that had been generated with the MIRA antigen-specificity platform. Breadth was defined as the fraction of unique TCRs that were SARS-CoV-2-associated. Depth was defined as the fraction of total T cells that were SARS-CoV-2-associated. Each spike-specific TCR was assigned to its reactive spike region and to a CD4 or CD8 class using the MIRA data. Log10-transformed breadth and depth values were compared by one-way ANOVA with Sidak's multiple comparisons tests. In its TCRdb copy, this immuneACCESS table keeps in-frame sequences only and misses some clones. Where compared with another copy, unresolved V genes explain less than half of these, and the others have no known cause. D and trimming were read from the DNA, whereas the V and J calls and clone size are those reported in that table. This sample is represented by 140,000 or so clones; 88% of them were singletons. About 3% of the sample rests with the top ten.

This specimen's time point label, per the study, means: about 28 days (+/-7) after the second vaccine dose. AZD1222 recipients whose second dose came at about 4 weeks and those whose second dose came at about 12 weeks were combined into one group, since spike-specific TCR depth and breadth did not differ between the two schedules. Vaccinee samples were obtained from the UK trials COV001 and COV002, which included a single-blind randomized controlled phase 2/3 trial of AZD1222 (ChAdOx1 nCoV-19) in healthy adults. Trial participant PBMC samples were collected at day 0 and day 28 after the second dose for TCRbeta chain sequencing.

The chain is assembled from TRBV29-1 and TRBJ1-1; confidence is insufficient to name the D gene. This clonotype was sampled from an adult who received the AZD1222 COVID-19 vaccine. The sample in question was peripheral blood, obtained 28 days after the second AZD1222 dose. The CDR3 protein is CSVRHAAEAFF. The sequenced DNA is TGCAGCGTTCGACACGCCGCTGAAGCTTTCTTT. The entire variable domain, with the stretches around the CDR3 drawn from the reference TRBV29-1 and TRBJ1-1 proteins, is SAVISQKPSRDICQRGTSLTIQCQVDSQVTMMFWYRQQPGQSLTLIATANQGSEATYESGFVIDKFPISRPNLTFSTLTVSNMSPEDSSIYLCSVRHAAEAFFGQGTRLTVV.